The present TCR beta chain was sequenced within a study of graft-versus-host responses after intestinal transplantation. Study-level information: Recipients were given multivisceral, liver-intestinal, or isolated intestinal transplants. For two to three years after anti-thymocyte globulin induction, all recipients took tacrolimus and steroids. The study's findings and limits: Individuals carrying graft-donor T cell macrochimerism showed high graft-versus-host to host-versus-graft clonal ratios in allografts. Declines in HvG clones occurring early post-transplant were associated with peak circulating GvH clone levels.

As for this clone: Its antigen remains unknown.

Measured with immunoSEQ multiplex PCR; TCRdb has only the in-frame clones, and not every one. This table has around 97,000 clones, about 90% appearing once. From germline, CDR1 is SNHLY and CDR2 FYNNEI. This CDR3 has 12 amino acids. The V gene lost 5 bases and the J gene lost 11 bases, with 15 bases spanning the gap. The specimen was unstimulated CD8+ T cells sorted from spleen or lymph node cells, collected before intestinal transplant. This TCR derives from a human donor who received an intestinal transplant. The chain has TRBV2 and TRBJ1-2; D not resolved. The CDR3: CASSSRKVGYTF. The CDR3 nucleotides read TGTGCCAGCAGTTCAAGAAAGGTTGGTTACACCTTC. The whole variable domain, filled in from reference TRBV2 and TRBJ1-2, reads EPEVTQTPSHQVTQMGQEVILRCVPISNHLYFYWYRQILGQKVEFLVSFYNNEISEKSEIFDDQFSVERPDGSNFTLKIRSTKLEDSAMYFCASSSRKVGYTFGSGTRLTVV.